This T cell receptor (beta chain) derives from a study of immune evolution from preneoplasia to lung adenocarcinoma. Comments on this clone: Its target is not known.

Study-level results: Later-stage lesions seemingly showed higher T cell density and diversity than normal lung.

Here immunoSEQ multiplex PCR was the method, and the copy in TCRdb shows in-frame clones only, minus some. The table includes about 6,300 clones, about three quarters detected once. The source is a person aged 55-80 years with lung adenocarcinoma. Material for sequencing was FFPE minimally invasive lung adenocarcinoma tissue.

The CDR3, as DNA: TGTGCCAGCAGCTTAGGGGCGGTAAACACCGGGGAGCTGTTTTTT. Its translation: CASSLGAVNTGELFF. The chain recombines TRBV11-2 with TRBJ2-2; D is undetermined. V lost 1 base and J lost 2, with 8 bases in between. Germline CDR1 SGHAT, CDR2 FQNNGV. The CDR3 has 15 amino acids.